This TCR beta chain stems from a study of Ad26.COV2.S vaccination and SARS-CoV-2 variants. Sequenced by immunoSEQ multiplex PCR; TCRdb stores in-frame clones only, minus some. The sample shows some 250,000 clones, around 87% of them seen only once. In this sample, this clone turned up once. The treatment here: around 19 received Ad26.COV2.S at low or high dose, single or two shots; about 5 received placebo; per-sample allocation not given. Collection of samples fell on day 63 after the first vaccine or placebo injection. V gave up 0 bases and J gave up 0 bases, with 10 bases separating them. The length of the CDR3 is 16 residues. CDR1 LGHNA and CDR2 YSLEER come from the germline V gene.

Sample: peripheral blood, taken in a trial of Ad26.COV2.S vaccine versus placebo. The rearrangement joins TRBV4-3 to TRBJ2-3; D is unresolved. The TCR was taken from a person aged 18 to 65 who received the Ad26.COV2.S COVID-19 vaccine or a placebo. For the CDR3, the DNA is TGCGCCAGCAGCCAAGATTATGGGGTTAGCACAGATACGCAGTATTTT. It specifies CASSQDYGVSTDTQYF.